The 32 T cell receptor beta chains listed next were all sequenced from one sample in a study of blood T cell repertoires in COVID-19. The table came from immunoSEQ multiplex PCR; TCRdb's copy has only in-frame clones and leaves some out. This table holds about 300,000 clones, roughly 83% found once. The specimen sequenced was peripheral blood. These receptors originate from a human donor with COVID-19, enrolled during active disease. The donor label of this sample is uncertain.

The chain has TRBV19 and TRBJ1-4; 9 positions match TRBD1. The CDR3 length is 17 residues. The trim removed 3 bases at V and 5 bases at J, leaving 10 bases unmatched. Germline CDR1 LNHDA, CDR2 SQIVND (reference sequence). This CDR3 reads CASSIPSLTGGNEKLFF. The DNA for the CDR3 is TGTGCCAGTAGTATCCCTTCCCTGACAGGGGGGAATGAAAAACTGTTTTTT.

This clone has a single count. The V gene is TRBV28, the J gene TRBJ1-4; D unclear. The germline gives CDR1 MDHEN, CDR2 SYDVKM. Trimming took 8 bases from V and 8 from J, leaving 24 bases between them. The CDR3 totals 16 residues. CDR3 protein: CASSLGVLRSGEKLFF. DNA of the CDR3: TGTGCCAGCTCCCTGGGAGTGTTGAGGTCGGGCGAAAAACTGTTTTTT.

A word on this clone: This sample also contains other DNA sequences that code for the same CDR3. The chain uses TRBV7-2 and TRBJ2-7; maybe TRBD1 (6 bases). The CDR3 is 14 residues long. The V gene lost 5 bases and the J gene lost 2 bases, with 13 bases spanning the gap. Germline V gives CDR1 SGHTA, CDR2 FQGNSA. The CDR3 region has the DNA TGTGCCAGCAGCCCTGGGGGCAGGGCCTACGAGCAGTACTTC. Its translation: CASSPGGRAYEQYF.

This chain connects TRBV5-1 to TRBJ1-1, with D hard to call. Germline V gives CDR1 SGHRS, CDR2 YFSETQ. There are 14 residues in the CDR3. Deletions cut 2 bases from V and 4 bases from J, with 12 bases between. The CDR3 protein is CASSFDGPGTEAFF. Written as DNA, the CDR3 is TGCGCCAGCAGCTTCGACGGCCCGGGCACTGAAGCTTTCTTT. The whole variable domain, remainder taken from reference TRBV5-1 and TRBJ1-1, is KAGVTQTPRYLIKTRGQQVTLSCSPISGHRSVSWYQQTPGQGLQFLFEYFSETQRNKGNFPGRFSGRQFSNSRSEMNVSTLELGDSALYLCASSFDGPGTEAFFGQGTRLTVV.

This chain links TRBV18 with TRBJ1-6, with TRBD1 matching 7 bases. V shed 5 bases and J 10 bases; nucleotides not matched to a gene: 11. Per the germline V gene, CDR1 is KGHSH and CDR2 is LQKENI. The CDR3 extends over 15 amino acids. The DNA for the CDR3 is TGTGCCAGCTCAAGAGAAGACAGGGTGGGGTCACCCCTCCACTTT. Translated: CASSREDRVGSPLHF.

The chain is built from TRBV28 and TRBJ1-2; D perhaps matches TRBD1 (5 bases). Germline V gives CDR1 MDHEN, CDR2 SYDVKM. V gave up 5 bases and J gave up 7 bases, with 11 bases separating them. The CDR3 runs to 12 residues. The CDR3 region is CASSIRVGGYTF. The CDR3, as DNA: TGTGCCAGCAGTATCAGGGTTGGTGGCTACACCTTC.

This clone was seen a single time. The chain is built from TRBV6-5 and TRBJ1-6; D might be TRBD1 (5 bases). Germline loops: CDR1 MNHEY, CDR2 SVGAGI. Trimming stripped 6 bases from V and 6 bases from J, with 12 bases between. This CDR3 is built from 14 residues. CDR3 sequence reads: CASRPGGFNSPLHF. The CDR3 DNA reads TGTGCCAGCAGGCCCGGGGGTTTTAATTCACCCCTCCACTTT.

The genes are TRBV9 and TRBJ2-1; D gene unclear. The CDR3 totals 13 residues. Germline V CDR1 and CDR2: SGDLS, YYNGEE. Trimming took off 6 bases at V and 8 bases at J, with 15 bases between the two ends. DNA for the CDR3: TGTGCCAGCACGAGGCCCCATAACGATGAGCAGTTCTTC. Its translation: CASTRPHNDEQFF. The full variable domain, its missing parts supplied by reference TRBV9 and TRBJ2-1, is DSGVTQTPKHLITATGQRVTLRCSPRSGDLSVYWYQQSLDQGLQFLIQYYNGEERAKGNILERFSAQQFPDLHSELNLSSLELGDSALYFCASTRPHNDEQFFGPGTRLTVL.

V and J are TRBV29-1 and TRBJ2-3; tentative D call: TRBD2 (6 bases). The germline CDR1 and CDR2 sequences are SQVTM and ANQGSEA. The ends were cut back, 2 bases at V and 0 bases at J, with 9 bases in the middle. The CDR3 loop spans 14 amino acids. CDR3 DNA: TGCAGCGTTGAAACGGAGGGAAGCACAGATACGCAGTATTTT. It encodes CSVETEGSTDTQYF.

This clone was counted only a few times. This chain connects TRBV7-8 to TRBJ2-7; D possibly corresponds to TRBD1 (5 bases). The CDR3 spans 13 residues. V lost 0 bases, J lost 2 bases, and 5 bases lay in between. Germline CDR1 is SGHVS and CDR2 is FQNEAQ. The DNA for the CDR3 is TGTGCCAGCAGCTTAGCGGACACCTACGAGCAGTACTTC. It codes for CASSLADTYEQYF.

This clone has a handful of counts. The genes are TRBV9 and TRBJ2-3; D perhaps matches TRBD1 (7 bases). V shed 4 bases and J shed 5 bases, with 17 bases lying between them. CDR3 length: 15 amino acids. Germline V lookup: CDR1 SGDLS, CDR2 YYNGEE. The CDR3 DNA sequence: TGTGCCAGCAGCAGGGGGGACAGCTATCAAGATACGCAGTATTTT. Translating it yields CASSRGDSYQDTQYF.

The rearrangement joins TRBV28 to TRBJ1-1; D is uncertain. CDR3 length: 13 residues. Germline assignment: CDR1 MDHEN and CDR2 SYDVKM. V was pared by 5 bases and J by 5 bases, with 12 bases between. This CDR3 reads CASSPPSGTEAFF. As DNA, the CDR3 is TGTGCCAGCAGTCCGCCCAGCGGGACTGAAGCTTTCTTT.

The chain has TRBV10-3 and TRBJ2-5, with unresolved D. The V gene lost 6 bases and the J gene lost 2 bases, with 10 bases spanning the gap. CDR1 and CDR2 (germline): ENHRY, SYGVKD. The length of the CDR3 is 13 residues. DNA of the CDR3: TGTGCCATCAGGGGCGTCTCTCAAGAGACCCAGTACTTC. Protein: CAIRGVSQETQYF.

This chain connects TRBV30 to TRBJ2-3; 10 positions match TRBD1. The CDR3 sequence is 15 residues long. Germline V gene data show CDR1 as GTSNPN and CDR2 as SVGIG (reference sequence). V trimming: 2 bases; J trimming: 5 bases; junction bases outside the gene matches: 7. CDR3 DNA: TGTGCCTGGAGTCCCGGGACAGGGGCAGGAGATACGCAGTATTTT. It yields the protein CAWSPGTGAGDTQYF.

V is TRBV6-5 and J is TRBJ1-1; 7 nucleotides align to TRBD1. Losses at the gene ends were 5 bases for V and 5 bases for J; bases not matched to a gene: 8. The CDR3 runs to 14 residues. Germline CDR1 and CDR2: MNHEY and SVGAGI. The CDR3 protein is CASSPNRGRTEAFF. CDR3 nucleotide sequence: TGTGCCAGCAGTCCTAACAGGGGTAGGACTGAAGCTTTCTTT.

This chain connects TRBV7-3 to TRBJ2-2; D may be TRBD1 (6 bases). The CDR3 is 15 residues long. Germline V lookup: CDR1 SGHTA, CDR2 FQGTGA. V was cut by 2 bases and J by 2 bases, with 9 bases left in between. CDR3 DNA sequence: TGTGCCAGCAGCTTATCGGGACAAAACACCGGGGAGCTGTTTTTT. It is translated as CASSLSGQNTGELFF.

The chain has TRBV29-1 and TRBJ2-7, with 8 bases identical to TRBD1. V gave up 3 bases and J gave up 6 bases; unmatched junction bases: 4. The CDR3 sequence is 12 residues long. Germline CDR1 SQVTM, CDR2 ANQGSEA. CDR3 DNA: TGCAGCGTTGACAGGGGGCTAGGCGAGCAGTACTTC. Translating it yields CSVDRGLGEQYF.

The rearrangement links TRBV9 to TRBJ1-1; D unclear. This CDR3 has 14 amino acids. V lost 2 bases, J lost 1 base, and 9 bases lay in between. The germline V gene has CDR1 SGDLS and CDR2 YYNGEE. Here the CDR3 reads CASSVLQTNTEAFF. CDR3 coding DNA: TGTGCCAGCAGCGTCCTACAGACGAACACTGAAGCTTTCTTT.

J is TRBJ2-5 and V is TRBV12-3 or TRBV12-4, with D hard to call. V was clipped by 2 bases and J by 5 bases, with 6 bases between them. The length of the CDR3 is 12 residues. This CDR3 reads CASSLRVETQYF. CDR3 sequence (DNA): TGTGCCAGCAGTTTACGGGTGGAGACCCAGTACTTC.

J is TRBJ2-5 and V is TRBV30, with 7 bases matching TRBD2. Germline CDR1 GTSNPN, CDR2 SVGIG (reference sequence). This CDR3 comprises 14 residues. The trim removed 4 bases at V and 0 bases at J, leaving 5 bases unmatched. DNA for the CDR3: TGTGCCTGGATGGAGCGGGGCTACCAAGAGACCCAGTACTTC. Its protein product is CAWMERGYQETQYF.

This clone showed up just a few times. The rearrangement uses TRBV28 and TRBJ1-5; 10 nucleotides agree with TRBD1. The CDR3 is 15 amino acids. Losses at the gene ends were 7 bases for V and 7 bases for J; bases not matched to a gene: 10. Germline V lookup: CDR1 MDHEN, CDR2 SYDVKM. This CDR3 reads CASTLWDRGRQPQHF. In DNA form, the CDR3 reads TGTGCCAGCACCCTTTGGGACAGGGGTCGGCAGCCCCAGCATTTT.

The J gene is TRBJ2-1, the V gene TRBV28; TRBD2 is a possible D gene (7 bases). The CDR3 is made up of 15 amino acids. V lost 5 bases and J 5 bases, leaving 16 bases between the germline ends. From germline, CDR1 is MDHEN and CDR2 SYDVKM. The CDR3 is CASSPIGGANNEQFF. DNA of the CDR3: TGTGCCAGCAGTCCGATAGGGGGGGCGAACAATGAGCAGTTCTTC.

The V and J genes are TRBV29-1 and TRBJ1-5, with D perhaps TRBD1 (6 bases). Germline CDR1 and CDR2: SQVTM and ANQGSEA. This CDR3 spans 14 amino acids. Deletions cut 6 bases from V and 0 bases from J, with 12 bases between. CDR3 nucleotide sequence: TGCAGCGTAGGACAGTCCAATAGCAATCAGCCCCAGCATTTT. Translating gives CSVGQSNSNQPQHF.

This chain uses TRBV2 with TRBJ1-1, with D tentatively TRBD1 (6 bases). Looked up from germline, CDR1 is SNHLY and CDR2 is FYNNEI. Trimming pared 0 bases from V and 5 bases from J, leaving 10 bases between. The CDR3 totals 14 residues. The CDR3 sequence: CASSEAQGRTEAFF. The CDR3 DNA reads TGTGCCAGCAGTGAAGCCCAGGGGAGAACTGAAGCTTTCTTT.

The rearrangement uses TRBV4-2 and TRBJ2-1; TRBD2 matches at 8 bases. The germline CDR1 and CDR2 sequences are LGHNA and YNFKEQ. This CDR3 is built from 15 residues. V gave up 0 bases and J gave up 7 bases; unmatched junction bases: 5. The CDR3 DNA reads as TGTGCCAGCAGCCAAGAGCCGGGACTAGATAATGAGCAGTTCTTC. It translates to CASSQEPGLDNEQFF.

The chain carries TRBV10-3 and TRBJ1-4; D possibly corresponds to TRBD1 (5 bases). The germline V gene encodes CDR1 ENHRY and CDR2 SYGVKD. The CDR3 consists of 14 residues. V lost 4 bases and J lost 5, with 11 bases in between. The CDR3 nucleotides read TGTGCCATCAGTGTGGGGGGGGAGAATGAAAAACTGTTTTTT. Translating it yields CAISVGGENEKLFF.

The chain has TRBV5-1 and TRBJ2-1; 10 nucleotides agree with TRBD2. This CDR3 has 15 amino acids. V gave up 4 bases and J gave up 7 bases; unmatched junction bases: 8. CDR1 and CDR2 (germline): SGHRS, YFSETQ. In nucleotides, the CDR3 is TGCGCCAGCAGCGTGAGCGGGAGGGTAGGGAATGAGCAGTTCTTC. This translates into CASSVSGRVGNEQFF.

The CDR3 DNA reads as TGTGCCAGCAGTTTTAGCGGGAGGGGGGAGGAGACCCAGTACTTC. This gives the protein CASSFSGRGEETQYF. V is TRBV28 and J is TRBJ2-5, with TRBD2 matching 11 bases. V shed 3 bases and J 5 bases; nucleotides not matched to a gene: 5. The CDR3 spans 15 residues. CDR1 is MDHEN and CDR2 is SYDVKM in the germline V gene.

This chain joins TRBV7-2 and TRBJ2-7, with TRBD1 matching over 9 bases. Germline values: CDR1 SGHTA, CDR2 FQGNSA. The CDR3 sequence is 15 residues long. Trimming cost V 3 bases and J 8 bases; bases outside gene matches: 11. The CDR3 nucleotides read TGTGCCAGCAGCTTCACCGGGACAGGGAGTGGCAAGCAGTACTTC. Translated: CASSFTGTGSGKQYF.

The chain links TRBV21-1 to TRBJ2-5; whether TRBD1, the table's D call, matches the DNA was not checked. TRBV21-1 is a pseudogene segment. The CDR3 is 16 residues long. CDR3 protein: CASSNRAGRPQETQYF. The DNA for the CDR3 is TGTGCCAGCAGCAACCGTGCAGGCAGACCCCAAGAGACCCAGTACTTC.

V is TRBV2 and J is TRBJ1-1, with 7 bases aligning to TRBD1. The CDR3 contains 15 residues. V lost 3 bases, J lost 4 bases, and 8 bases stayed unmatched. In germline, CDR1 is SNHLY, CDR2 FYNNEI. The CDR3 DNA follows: TGTGCCAGCAGTGAGTTCGGACAGGAAACCACTGAAGCTTTCTTT. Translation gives CASSEFGQETTEAFF.

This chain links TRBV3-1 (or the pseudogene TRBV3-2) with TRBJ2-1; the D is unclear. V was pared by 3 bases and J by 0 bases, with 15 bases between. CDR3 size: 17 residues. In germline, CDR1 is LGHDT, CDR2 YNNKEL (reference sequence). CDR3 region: CASSQDPGRSSYNEQFF. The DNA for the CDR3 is TGTGCCAGCAGCCAGGATCCTGGCCGGAGCTCCTACAATGAGCAGTTCTTC.